One and the same sample provided the 23 T cell receptor beta chains below, sequenced in a study of blood T cell repertoires in COVID-19. Repertoires were generated with immunoSEQ multiplex PCR, while TCRdb's copy carries only in-frame clones and drops some. The profile covers a few hundred thousand clones, with over 80% appearing a single time and 6% to 8% taken by the ten largest. Material: peripheral blood. The origin of the receptors is a woman in her 50s with COVID-19, enrolled during active disease.

The chain employs TRBV7-9 and TRBJ1-5; TRBD1 matches 10 bases. Germline assignment: CDR1 SEHNR and CDR2 FQNEAQ (reference sequence). The CDR3 totals 17 residues. The V and J ends lost 3 bases and 2 bases, in that order; junction bases with no gene match: 7. The CDR3 DNA reads TGTGCCAGCAGCTTCGGGACAGGGGTTAGGGGCAATCAGCCCCAGCATTTT. This encodes CASSFGTGVRGNQPQHF. The variable domain in full, completed from reference TRBV7-9 and TRBJ1-5, reads DTGVSQNPRHKITKRGQNVTFRCDPISEHNRLYWYRQTLGQGPEFLTYFQNEAQLEKSRLLSDRFSAERPKGSFSTLEIQRTEQGDSAMYLCASSFGTGVRGNQPQHFGDGTRLSIL.

This clone occurred once. The genes are TRBV5-4 and TRBJ2-5; D not certain. In germline, CDR1 is SGHNT, CDR2 YYREEE (reference sequence). This CDR3 contains 14 residues. Trimming removed 6 bases at V and 2 bases at J, with 14 bases between. CDR3 region: CASKSQAQQETQYF. In DNA, the CDR3 is TGTGCCAGCAAGAGTCAGGCCCAACAAGAGACCCAGTACTTC. The full variable domain, rest sourced from reference TRBV5-4 and TRBJ2-5, is ETGVTQSPTHLIKTRGQQVTLRCSSQSGHNTVSWYQQALGQGPQFIFQYYREEENGRGNFPPRFSGLQFPNYSSELNVNALELDDSALYLCASKSQAQQETQYFGPGTRLLVL.

The chain uses TRBV3-1 (or the pseudogene TRBV3-2) and TRBJ1-1, with D tentatively TRBD1 (6 bases). Germline lookup yields CDR1 LGHDT and CDR2 YNNKEL (reference sequence). The V end lost 8 bases, the J end lost 3 bases, and 22 bases lay between the germline ends. The CDR3 loop spans 16 amino acids. This CDR3 reads CASRKLKQGGHTEAFF. The CDR3 DNA follows: TGTGCCAGCCGGAAGTTAAAACAGGGTGGGCACACTGAAGCTTTCTTT.

A single count supports this clone. V and J are TRBV30 and TRBJ2-1; 16 nucleotides match TRBD2. CDR3 size: 14 residues. Germline V gene data show CDR1 as GTSNPN and CDR2 as SVGIG (reference sequence). Trimming cost V 5 bases and J 16 bases; bases outside gene matches: 11. CDR3 nucleotide sequence: TGTGCCTGGGAGATAGCGGGACTAGCGGGAGGGCCTTTCTTC. Translated, it gives CAWEIAGLAGGPFF.

This chain joins TRBV3-1 (or the pseudogene TRBV3-2) and TRBJ2-5, with 8 bases that match TRBD1. Germline V gives CDR1 LGHDT, CDR2 YNNKEL (reference sequence). The junction had 0 bases not matched to a gene; V was cut back by 1 base and J by 2 bases. CDR3 length equals 14 residues. CDR3 sequence: CASSQGTGQETQYF. CDR3 DNA sequence: TGTGCCAGCAGCCAAGGGACAGGGCAAGAGACCCAGTACTTC.

The rearrangement joins TRBV5-8 to TRBJ2-2; a weak D match, TRBD2 (6 bases). From germline, CDR1 is SGHTS and CDR2 YDEGEE. Trimming cost V 4 bases and J 5 bases, with 18 bases left between them. The CDR3 has 16 residues. The CDR3 sequence: CASSRGTGVKTGELFF. The CDR3, as DNA: TGTGCCAGCAGCCGGGGTACGGGAGTGAAAACCGGGGAGCTGTTTTTT.

The chain uses TRBV21-1 and TRBJ2-7; the table calls TRBD1, which could not be checked here. TRBV21-1 is recorded as a pseudogene. This CDR3 has 17 residues. The CDR3 DNA reads as TGTGCCAGCAGCCCCCCGGGACAGGGGCTGGACTCCTACGAGCAGTACTTC. Encoded protein: CASSPPGQGLDSYEQYF.

The chain couples TRBV2 to TRBJ2-7, with D possibly matching TRBD2 (5 bases). Germline assignment: CDR1 SNHLY and CDR2 FYNNEI. The V end lost 11 bases, the J end lost 4 bases, and 15 bases lay between the germline ends. The CDR3 totals 12 residues. As DNA, the CDR3 is TGTGCCGGAGGAAAAGATGCGTACGAGCAGTACTTC. It translates to CAGGKDAYEQYF.

The J gene is TRBJ2-1, the V gene TRBV15; tentatively, D is TRBD2 (6 bases). Trimming removed 0 bases from V and 7 bases from J, with 7 bases in between. CDR3 length equals 13 residues. Germline V gives CDR1 LNHNV, CDR2 YYDKDF (reference sequence). CDR3 in amino acids: CATSRDRGNEQFF. CDR3 DNA: TGTGCCACCAGCAGAGATCGGGGGAATGAGCAGTTCTTC.

The chain joins TRBV10-3 to TRBJ2-1; 10 bases are shared with TRBD1. The germline V gene encodes CDR1 ENHRY and CDR2 SYGVKD. This CDR3 region has 14 residues. Trimming removed 5 bases from V and 8 bases from J; junction bases left unmatched: 6. In DNA, the CDR3 is TGTGCCATCAGTCCGGGACAGGGGACCGATGAGCAGTTCTTC. Its translation is CAISPGQGTDEQFF.

The genes are TRBV7-8 and TRBJ2-5; 10 bases line up with TRBD2. Germline V gives CDR1 SGHVS, CDR2 FQNEAQ. The trim removed 4 bases at V and 5 bases at J, leaving 10 bases unmatched. The CDR3 extends over 16 amino acids. For the CDR3, the DNA is TGTGCCAGCAGCTCGGCTAGCGGGAGTGTATGGGAGACCCAGTACTTC. Translation gives CASSSASGSVWETQYF.

The CDR3 DNA sequence: TGTGCCAGCAGGGAGGCTAGCGGGACCGCCTACAATGAGCAGTTCTTC. Translated: CASREASGTAYNEQFF. V gene TRBV7-9 combines with J gene TRBJ2-1; 9 bases match TRBD2. CDR1 is SEHNR, CDR2 FQNEAQ, per germline (reference sequence). V lost 6 bases, J lost 2 bases, and 8 bases stayed unmatched. The CDR3 extends over 16 amino acids.

V usage is TRBV5-4 and J usage is TRBJ2-3; tentatively, D is TRBD2 (6 bases). Germline CDR1 and CDR2: SGHNT and YYREEE (reference sequence). V was shortened by 0 bases and J by 4 bases, with 12 bases between the two germline ends. The CDR3 is 15 amino acids. The CDR3 sequence: CASSLAGASADTQYF. The CDR3 bases are TGTGCCAGCAGCTTGGCGGGAGCGTCCGCAGATACGCAGTATTTT.

The chain recombines TRBV7-9 with TRBJ2-7, with D uncertain. The V end lost 8 bases, the J end lost 2 bases, and 13 bases lay between the germline ends. CDR1 is SEHNR and CDR2 is FQNEAQ in the germline V gene (reference sequence). This CDR3 is 13 amino acids long. In DNA form, the CDR3 reads TGTGCCAGCGGGCTCTCCGGCGCCTACGAGCAGTACTTC. Translated, it gives CASGLSGAYEQYF.

The chain carries TRBV5-6 and TRBJ1-1; D gene ambiguous. Germline values: CDR1 SGHDT, CDR2 YYEEEE. The CDR3 runs to 13 residues. Trimming took 2 bases from V and 4 from J, leaving 9 bases between them. CDR3 region: CASSFLGSTEAFF. The DNA for the CDR3 is TGTGCCAGCAGCTTCCTCGGGAGCACTGAAGCTTTCTTT.

The chain couples TRBV5-6 to TRBJ1-3, with D possibly TRBD1 on 5 matching bases. V dropped 4 bases and J dropped 2 bases, with 16 bases sitting between them. This CDR3 is built from 16 residues. Germline CDR1 reads SGHDT; CDR2 reads YYEEEE. CDR3 sequence: CASSRGGFIPGNTIYF. The CDR3 DNA sequence: TGTGCCAGCAGCCGCGGGGGGTTCATCCCTGGAAACACCATATATTTT.

The chain uses TRBV6-5 and TRBJ2-1; tentative D call: TRBD2 (6 bases). The CDR3 consists of 15 residues. Trimming cost V 0 bases and J 10 bases, with 16 bases left between them. Looked up from germline, CDR1 is MNHEY and CDR2 is SVGAGI. This CDR3 reads CASSYSNGWRDEQFF. CDR3 DNA sequence: TGTGCCAGCAGTTACTCGAACGGGTGGCGGGACGAGCAGTTCTTC.

The V and J genes are TRBV3-1 (or the pseudogene TRBV3-2) and TRBJ1-1; tentatively, D is TRBD1 (5 bases). V was pared by 4 bases and J by 5 bases, with 11 bases between. Germline loops: CDR1 LGHDT, CDR2 YNNKEL (reference sequence). The CDR3 has 13 residues. The CDR3 region has the DNA TGTGCCAGCAGCCGCAGGGAGGAAACTGAAGCTTTCTTT. Its protein product is CASSRREETEAFF.

In its sample, this clone was seen once. V usage is TRBV3-1 (or the pseudogene TRBV3-2) and J usage is TRBJ2-7; D is unresolved. Germline CDR1 is LGHDT and CDR2 is YNNKEL (reference sequence). The CDR3 is 13 amino acids. V gave up 1 base and J gave up 6 bases, with 10 bases separating them. In DNA, the CDR3 is TGTGCCAGCAGCCAAGTTCTGGAGAGCGAGCAGTACTTC. Protein: CASSQVLESEQYF.

This chain connects TRBV3-1 (or the pseudogene TRBV3-2) to TRBJ2-7; D is unclear. In germline, CDR1 is LGHDT, CDR2 YNNKEL (reference sequence). V was clipped by 1 base and J by 3 bases, with 4 bases between them. CDR3 length: 12 residues. For the CDR3, the DNA is TGTGCCAGCAGCCAAGTCCGCTACGAGCAGTACTTC. It specifies CASSQVRYEQYF.

The V call is TRBV30, the J call TRBJ2-5; maybe TRBD1 (6 bases). CDR1 and CDR2 from the germline V gene are GTSNPN and SVGIG (reference sequence). The CDR3 spans 14 residues. V lost 5 bases, J lost 5 bases, and 18 bases lay in between. The CDR3 sequence is CAWGVQGPGETQYF. The DNA for the CDR3 is TGTGCCTGGGGGGTACAGGGACCAGGGGAGACCCAGTACTTC.

The chain couples TRBV19 to TRBJ1-5; 10 nucleotides line up with TRBD1. Trimming removed 4 bases from V and 1 base from J; junction bases left unmatched: 4. Germline V gene lookup returns CDR1 LNHDA and CDR2 SQIVND (reference sequence). The CDR3 runs to 16 residues. The CDR3 nucleotides read TGTGCCAGTAGTACCCAGGACAGGGGGAGCAATCAGCCCCAGCATTTT. Amino acids: CASSTQDRGSNQPQHF.

For the CDR3, the DNA is TGTGCCAGCAGCCCTCGACTAGCGGGTTTCCACGAGCAGTACTTC. This gives the protein CASSPRLAGFHEQYF. The V and J genes are TRBV3-1 (or the pseudogene TRBV3-2) and TRBJ2-7; TRBD2 matches at 10 bases. The germline CDR1 and CDR2 sequences are LGHDT and YNNKEL (reference sequence). The CDR3 consists of 15 residues. Trimming at V came to 4 bases and at J to 5 bases, leaving 8 bases not matched to a gene.